These T cell receptor beta chains were read from a single sample in a study of shared clonotypes between healthy human individuals. TCRdb's table, derived via immunoSEQ multiplex PCR, lists solely in-frame clones and lacks some. The data show approximately 720,000 clones, with around 72% seen just once and less than 2% held by the top ten. Material: memory CD4+ T cells sorted from blood. Every receptor here comes from a woman aged 25 to 39 in good health. CDR3s include the opening cysteine and the closing phenylalanine or tryptophan. D genes are given only for firm matches. Clone size appears in some rows only: once, few, many, or a class for an expanded clone.

CDR3 protein: CASSFPSAGGGTDTQYF
CDR3 DNA: TGTGCCAGCAGTTTCCCCTCAGCGGGAGGGGGCACAGATACGCAGTATTTT
J gene: TRBJ2-3
V gene: TRBV28
clone size: .
D gene: TRBD2

CDR3 protein: CASSADGMNTEAFF
CDR3 DNA: TGTGCCAGCTCAGCAGACGGAATGAACACTGAAGCTTTCTTT
J gene: TRBJ1-1
V gene: TRBV18
clone size: few
D gene: .

CDR3 protein: CSVTGGAGYTF
CDR3 DNA: TGCAGTGTAACAGGGGGCGCCGGCTACACCTTC
J gene: TRBJ1-2
V gene: TRBV20-1
clone size: .
D gene: TRBD1

CDR3 protein: CASSESGTGSSYEQYF
CDR3 DNA: TGTGCCAGCAGTGAATCGGGGACAGGAAGCTCCTACGAGCAGTACTTC
J gene: TRBJ2-7
V gene: TRBV6-1
clone size: once
D gene: TRBD1

CDR3 protein: CAISATGSGNTIYF
CDR3 DNA: TGTGCCATCAGTGCGACAGGCTCTGGAAACACCATATATTTT
J gene: TRBJ1-3
V gene: TRBV10-3
clone size: .
D gene: .

CDR3 protein: CASRTDSISYEQYF
CDR3 DNA: TGTGCCAGCAGGACGGACAGCATCTCCTACGAGCAGTACTTC
J gene: TRBJ2-7
V gene: TRBV7-8
clone size: .
D gene: .

CDR3 protein: CASSPGGRSEAFF
CDR3 DNA: TGTGCCAGCAGCCCAGGAGGGAGGTCTGAAGCTTTCTTT
J gene: TRBJ1-1
V gene: TRBV7-6
clone size: few
D gene: .

CDR3 protein: CASSLQVSDNEQFF
CDR3 DNA: TGTGCCAGCAGCCTACAAGTTAGCGACAATGAGCAGTTCTTC
J gene: TRBJ2-1
V gene: TRBV4-2
clone size: .
D gene: .

CDR3 protein: CASSSAGGKNIQYF
CDR3 DNA: TGTGCCAGTAGCTCCGCCGGGGGAAAAAACATTCAGTACTTC
J gene: TRBJ2-4
V gene: TRBV19
clone size: .
D gene: .

CDR3 protein: CASSLTGTGNTGELFF
CDR3 DNA: TGCGCCAGCAGCTTGACCGGGACGGGAAACACCGGGGAGCTGTTTTTT
J gene: TRBJ2-2
V gene: TRBV5-1
clone size: .
D gene: .

CDR3 protein: CASSLGKAQRGKYEQYF
CDR3 DNA: TGTGCCAGCAGCTTAGGAAAGGCCCAGCGGGGAAAATACGAGCAGTACTTC
J gene: TRBJ2-7
V gene: TRBV11-2
clone size: .
D gene: TRBD2

CDR3 protein: CASSPVKETQYF
CDR3 DNA: TGTGCCAGCAGCCCAGTAAAAGAGACCCAGTACTTC
J gene: TRBJ2-5
V gene: TRBV9
clone size: .
D gene: .

CDR3 protein: CASSIRDTQHF
CDR3 DNA: TGTGCCAGTAGTATACGGGATACTCAGCATTTT
J gene: TRBJ1-5
V gene: TRBV19
clone size: .
D gene: .

CDR3 protein: CASSFSTGVSTNEKLFF
CDR3 DNA: TGTGCCAGCAGCTTTTCGACAGGGGTGTCAACTAATGAAAAACTGTTTTTT
J gene: TRBJ1-4
V gene: TRBV7-9
clone size: many
D gene: TRBD1

CDR3 protein: CSGRRDQETQYF
CDR3 DNA: TGCAGTGGTAGGCGGGACCAAGAGACCCAGTACTTC
J gene: TRBJ2-5
V gene: TRBV29-1
clone size: .
D gene: .

CDR3 protein: CASSLAGTGVQPQHF
CDR3 DNA: TGTGCCAGCAGTTTGGCCGGGACAGGGGTTCAGCCCCAGCATTTT
J gene: TRBJ1-5
V gene: TRBV27
clone size: .
D gene: TRBD1

CDR3 protein: CASSSGLAGENTGELFF
CDR3 DNA: TGTGCCAGTAGTTCGGGACTAGCGGGAGAGAACACCGGGGAGCTGTTTTTT
J gene: TRBJ2-2
V gene: TRBV19
clone size: few
D gene: TRBD2

CDR3 protein: CASRTSGRGEEQFF
CDR3 DNA: TGTGCCAGCAGGACTAGCGGGAGGGGGGAAGAGCAGTTCTTC
J gene: TRBJ2-1
V gene: TRBV6-6
clone size: .
D gene: TRBD2

CDR3 protein: CASSPNGQGSTGELFF
CDR3 DNA: TGTGCCAGCTCACCAAACGGACAGGGGAGTACCGGGGAGCTGTTTTTT
J gene: TRBJ2-2
V gene: TRBV18
clone size: once
D gene: TRBD1

CDR3 protein: CASRPDNGYTF
CDR3 DNA: TGCGCCAGCAGGCCCGACAACGGCTACACCTTC
J gene: TRBJ1-2
V gene: TRBV23-1
clone size: .
D gene: .

CDR3 protein: CASSRRGAGGRGNSQPQHF
CDR3 DNA: TGTGCCAGCAGTAGACGGGGGGCAGGGGGCAGAGGCAATAGTCAGCCCCAGCATTTT
J gene: TRBJ1-5
V gene: TRBV27
clone size: .
D gene: TRBD1

CDR3 protein: CASSYGQFSYNEQFF
CDR3 DNA: TGTGCCAGCAGTTACGGACAGTTCTCCTACAATGAGCAGTTCTTC
J gene: TRBJ2-1
V gene: TRBV6-5
clone size: .
D gene: .

CDR3 protein: CASSLYGVGRANTGELFF
CDR3 DNA: TGTGCCAGCAGCTTATACGGGGTCGGGAGGGCGAACACCGGGGAGCTGTTTTTT
J gene: TRBJ2-2
V gene: TRBV7-6
clone size: .
D gene: TRBD2

CDR3 protein: CASSLALRTGFGYTF
CDR3 DNA: TGTGCCAGCAGCTTAGCCCTACGGACAGGGTTTGGCTACACCTTC
J gene: TRBJ1-2
V gene: TRBV11-2
clone size: .
D gene: TRBD1

CDR3 protein: CASSEVTHSNQPQHF
CDR3 DNA: TGTGCCAGCAGTGAAGTGACGCATAGCAATCAGCCCCAGCATTTT
J gene: TRBJ1-5
V gene: TRBV2
clone size: .
D gene: .

CDR3 protein: CASRLGTVNEQFF
CDR3 DNA: TGTGCCAGCCGCCTCGGGACTGTCAATGAGCAGTTCTTC
J gene: TRBJ2-1
V gene: TRBV7-2
clone size: few
D gene: .

CDR3 protein: CATSWVSGMPDTQYF
CDR3 DNA: TGTGCCACGAGCTGGGTTAGCGGGATGCCAGATACGCAGTATTTT
J gene: TRBJ2-3
V gene: TRBV10-3
clone size: .
D gene: TRBD2

CDR3 protein: CASSKERGQTQYF
CDR3 DNA: TGTGCCAGTAGTAAGGAGAGGGGTCAGACCCAGTACTTC
J gene: TRBJ2-5
V gene: TRBV19
clone size: .
D gene: .

CDR3 protein: CASSLRWGDTEAFF
CDR3 DNA: TGTGCCAGCAGCTTACGGTGGGGTGACACTGAAGCTTTCTTT
J gene: TRBJ1-1
V gene: TRBV7-9
clone size: .
D gene: .

CDR3 protein: CASSQVGGGSSYNEQFF
CDR3 DNA: TGCGCCAGCAGCCAAGTTGGCGGGGGCAGCTCCTACAATGAGCAGTTCTTC
J gene: TRBJ2-1
V gene: TRBV4-1
clone size: .
D gene: .